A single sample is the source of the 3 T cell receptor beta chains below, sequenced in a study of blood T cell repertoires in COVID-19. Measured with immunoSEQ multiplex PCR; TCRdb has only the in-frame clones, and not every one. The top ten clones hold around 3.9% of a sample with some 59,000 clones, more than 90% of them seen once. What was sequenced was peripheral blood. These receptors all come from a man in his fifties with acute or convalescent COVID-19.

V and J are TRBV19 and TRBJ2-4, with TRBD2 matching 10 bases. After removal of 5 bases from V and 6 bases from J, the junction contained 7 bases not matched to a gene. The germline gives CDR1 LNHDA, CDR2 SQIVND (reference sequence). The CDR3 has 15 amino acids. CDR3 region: CASSPPSGSGNIQYF. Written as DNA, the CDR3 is TGTGCCAGTAGTCCTCCTAGCGGGAGCGGAAACATTCAGTACTTC.

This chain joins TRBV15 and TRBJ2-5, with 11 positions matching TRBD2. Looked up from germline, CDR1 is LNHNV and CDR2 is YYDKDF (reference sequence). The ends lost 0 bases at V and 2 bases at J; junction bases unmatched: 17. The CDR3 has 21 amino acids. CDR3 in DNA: TGTGCCACCAGCAGAGACCCGGGGGCGGGTAGCGGGAGGGCGGCTCAAGAGACCCAGTACTTC. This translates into CATSRDPGAGSGRAAQETQYF.

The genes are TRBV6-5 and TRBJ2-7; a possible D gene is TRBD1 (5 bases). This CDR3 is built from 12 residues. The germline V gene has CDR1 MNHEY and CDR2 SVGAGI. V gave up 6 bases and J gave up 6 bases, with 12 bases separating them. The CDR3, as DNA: TGTGCCAGCAGCACCAGGACACCCGAGCAGTACTTC. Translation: CASSTRTPEQYF.